The present entry profiles one T cell receptor (beta chain) with its context. The target antigen is unknown. This entry belongs to a study of shared clonotypes between healthy human individuals. Across the whole study: Donors, aged 18 to 49, were two women and a few men. General study findings and limits: Only blood was sampled, and tissue TCR repertoires likely differ from blood ones. Some clonotypes were shared by all four sorted-subset donors, while others were not shared. The non-shared ones had lower generation probabilities than the shared ones. A generally larger estimated richness was seen in naive subsets than in memory subsets.

TCRdb keeps only in-frame clones here, not all; method: immunoSEQ multiplex PCR. The profile shows about 660,000 clones, about 74% of them singletons. The CDR3 consists of 14 residues. The germline gives CDR1 SGHAT, CDR2 FQNNGV. With 1 base removed from V and 2 bases from J, the gap between germline ends came to 9 bases. This clonotype was obtained from a woman aged 25-40 years in good health. The sample consisted of memory CD4+ T cells sorted from blood. Documented subset: CD45RA-negative fraction. This chain uses TRBV11-2 with TRBJ2-7; TRBD2 might be the D (6 bases). The CDR3 here is CASSLGGATYEQYF. CDR3 coding DNA: TGTGCCAGCAGCTTAGGCGGGGCCACCTACGAGCAGTACTTC.